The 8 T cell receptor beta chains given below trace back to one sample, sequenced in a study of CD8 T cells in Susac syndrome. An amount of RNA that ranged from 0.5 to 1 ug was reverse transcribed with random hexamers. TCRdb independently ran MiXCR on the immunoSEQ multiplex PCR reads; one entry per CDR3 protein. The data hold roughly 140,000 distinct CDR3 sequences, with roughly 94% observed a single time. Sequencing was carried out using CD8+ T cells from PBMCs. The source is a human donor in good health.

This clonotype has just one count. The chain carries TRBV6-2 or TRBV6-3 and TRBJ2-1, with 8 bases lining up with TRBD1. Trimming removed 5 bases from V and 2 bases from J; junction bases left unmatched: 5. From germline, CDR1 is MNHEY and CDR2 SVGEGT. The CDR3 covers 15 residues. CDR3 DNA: TGTGCCAGCAGTGACCCAGGGGGCACCTACAATGAGCAGTTCTTC. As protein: CASSDPGGTYNEQFF.

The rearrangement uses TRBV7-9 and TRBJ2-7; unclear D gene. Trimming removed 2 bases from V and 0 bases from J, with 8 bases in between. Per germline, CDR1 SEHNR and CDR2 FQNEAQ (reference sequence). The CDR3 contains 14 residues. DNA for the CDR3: TGTGCCAGCAGCTTACTCGGGCTCTCCTACGAGCAGTACTTC. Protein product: CASSLLGLSYEQYF.

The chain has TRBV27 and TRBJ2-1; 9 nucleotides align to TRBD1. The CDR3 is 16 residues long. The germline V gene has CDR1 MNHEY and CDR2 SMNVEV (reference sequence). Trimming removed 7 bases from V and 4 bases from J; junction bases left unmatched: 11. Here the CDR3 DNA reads TGTGCCAGCAATCCCACACAGGGGGCGAGGTACAATGAGCAGTTCTTC. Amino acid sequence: CASNPTQGARYNEQFF.

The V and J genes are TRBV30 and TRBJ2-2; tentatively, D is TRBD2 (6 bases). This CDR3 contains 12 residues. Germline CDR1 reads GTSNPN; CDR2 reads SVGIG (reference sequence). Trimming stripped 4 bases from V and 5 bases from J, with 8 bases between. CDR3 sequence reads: CAWMEGTGELFF. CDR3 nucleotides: TGTGCCTGGATGGAGGGGACCGGGGAGCTGTTTTTT.

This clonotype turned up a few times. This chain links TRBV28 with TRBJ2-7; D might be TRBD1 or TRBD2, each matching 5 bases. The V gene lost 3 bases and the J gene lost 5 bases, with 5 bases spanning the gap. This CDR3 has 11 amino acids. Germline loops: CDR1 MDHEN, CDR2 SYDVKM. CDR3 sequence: CASSLGDEQYF. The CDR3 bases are TGTGCCAGCAGTTTGGGGGACGAGCAGTACTTC.

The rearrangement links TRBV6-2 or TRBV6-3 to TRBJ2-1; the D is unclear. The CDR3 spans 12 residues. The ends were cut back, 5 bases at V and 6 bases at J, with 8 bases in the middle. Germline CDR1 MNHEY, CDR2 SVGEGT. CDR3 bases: TGTGCCAGCAGTGACCCAATCAATGAGCAGTTCTTC. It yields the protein CASSDPINEQFF.

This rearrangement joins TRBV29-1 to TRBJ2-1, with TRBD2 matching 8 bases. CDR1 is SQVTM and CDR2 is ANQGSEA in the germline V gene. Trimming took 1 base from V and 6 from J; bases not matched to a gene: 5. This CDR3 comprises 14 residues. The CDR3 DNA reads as TGCAGCGTTGAAGGAGCGGGAGAGTTCAATGAGCAGTTCTTC. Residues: CSVEGAGEFNEQFF.

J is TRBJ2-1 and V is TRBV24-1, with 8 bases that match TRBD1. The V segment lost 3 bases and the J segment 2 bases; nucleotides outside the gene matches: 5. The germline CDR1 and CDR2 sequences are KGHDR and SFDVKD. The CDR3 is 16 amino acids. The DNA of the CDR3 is TGTGCCACCAGTGATCCGGGACAGGTACCCTACAATGAGCAGTTCTTC. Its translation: CATSDPGQVPYNEQFF.